What follows describes a single T cell receptor beta chain. These data come from a study of OX40 agonist ivuxolimab in advanced cancers. About the research overall: The patients got ivuxolimab, which is an agonistic anti-OX40 (CD134) antibody.

Libraries were prepared by immunoSEQ multiplex PCR; TCRdb keeps only in-frame clonotypes and omits some of them. The table includes fewer than 40,000 clones, 60% to 85% detected once. Researchers took blood at baseline, on cycle 4 day 1, and on cycle 7 day 1. V lost 6 bases, J lost 2 bases, and 7 bases lay in between. Germline V gene sequence: CDR1 SGHRS, CDR2 YFSETQ. This CDR3 is built from 12 residues. The chain employs TRBV5-1 and TRBJ2-3; a possible D gene is TRBD2 (5 bases). This TCR came from an adult with an advanced solid tumor such as melanoma, head and neck, liver or kidney cancer. The sequencing used CD4+ or CD8+ T cells sorted from blood, collected in a trial of the OX40 agonist ivuxolimab. CDR3 in DNA: TGCGCCAGCATGACTAACACAGATACGCAGTATTTT. The encoded protein is CASMTNTDTQYF.